These 21 T cell receptor beta chains were all obtained from the same sample, sequenced in a study of T cells in Graves' hyperthyroidism and ophthalmopathy. Amplified TCR beta CDR3 regions came from RNA transcripts. HTBI primers drove first-round RT-PCR of the TCR CDR3. TCRdb re-derived calls from the multiplex PCR reads in MiXCR, one entry per CDR3 protein. Counted here are about 200,000 distinct CDR3 sequences, around 17% occurring once; the ten biggest clones make up approximately 56%. Sequenced material: blood. These receptors were obtained from a woman aged 50 to 60 with Graves' hyperthyroidism.

This clonotype is medium-sized within its sample. This chain joins TRBV9 and TRBJ2-2; 7 bases align to TRBD2. This CDR3 is 16 amino acids long. Unmatched junction bases numbered 10, after V lost 0 bases and J lost 8 bases. CDR1 and CDR2 (germline): SGDLS, YYNGEE. DNA for the CDR3: TGTGCCAGCAGCGTAGCGTCCCTAGCGGCATTTGGGGAGCTGTTTTTT. This codes for CASSVASLAAFGELFF.

This clonotype was picked up a small number of times. V and J are TRBV9 and TRBJ2-7; D unclear. This CDR3 is 13 amino acids long. The V end lost 0 bases, the J end lost 2 bases, and 6 bases lay between the germline ends. Germline-derived CDR1 and CDR2 are SGDLS and YYNGEE. The CDR3 region has the DNA TGTGCCAGCAGCGTAGTCAAAGCCTACGAGCAGTACTTC. This sequence encodes CASSVVKAYEQYF. The full variable domain, its missing parts supplied by reference TRBV9 and TRBJ2-7, is DSGVTQTPKHLITATGQRVTLRCSPRSGDLSVYWYQQSLDQGLQFLIQYYNGEERAKGNILERFSAQQFPDLHSELNLSSLELGDSALYFCASSVVKAYEQYFGPGTRLTVT.

This clonotype occurred many times. The genes are TRBV24-1 and TRBJ1-5; TRBD1 aligns across 11 bases. Germline loops: CDR1 KGHDR, CDR2 SFDVKD. V lost 3 bases and J lost 6; bases outside the gene matches: 6. The CDR3 totals 16 residues. CDR3 DNA: TGTGCCACCAGTGATCCCGGACAGGGGGCTTTTCAGCCCCAGCATTTT. Protein: CATSDPGQGAFQPQHF.

The rearrangement uses TRBV14 and TRBJ2-2; TRBD1 is a possible D gene (5 bases). There are 13 residues in the CDR3. Trimming removed 5 bases from V and 9 bases from J, with 13 bases in between. From germline, CDR1 is SGHDN and CDR2 FVKESK. CDR3: CASSSRDRRELFF. The CDR3 bases are TGTGCCAGCAGCTCCAGGGATCGGCGGGAGCTGTTTTTT.

This clonotype was found many times. The chain employs TRBV12-3 or TRBV12-4 and TRBJ2-4; the D gene is possibly TRBD2 (5 bases). CDR3 size: 14 residues. The V and J ends lost 7 bases and 3 bases respectively, with 13 bases between them. CDR3 protein: CASTLGVLKNIQYF. CDR3 coding DNA: TGTGCCAGCACCCTCGGGGTACTCAAAAACATTCAGTACTTC.

At least ten counts were recorded for this clonotype. The chain combines TRBV29-1 with TRBJ2-1; 7 bases are shared with TRBD2. CDR1 is SQVTM and CDR2 is ANQGSEA in the germline V gene. V lost 2 bases to trimming and J lost 9 bases; unmatched junction nucleotides: 16. The CDR3 covers 16 residues. CDR3 DNA sequence: TGCAGCGTTGAACATCCCGGGGGGAGTTTAACGGCTGAGCAGTTCTTC. It is translated as CSVEHPGGSLTAEQFF.

The CDR3 loop is CASSPTTGLAGVGEQYF. The CDR3 region has the DNA TGTGCCAGCAGCCCCACCACTGGACTAGCGGGAGTTGGCGAGCAGTACTTC. The rearrangement joins TRBV14 to TRBJ2-7; 13 positions match TRBD2. V was clipped by 4 bases and J by 6 bases; unmatched bases: 12. CDR1 and CDR2 (germline): SGHDN, FVKESK. This CDR3 is built from 17 residues.

This clonotype was observed at least ten times. The chain couples TRBV29-1 to TRBJ2-6; 7 nucleotides line up with TRBD1. CDR1 and CDR2 from the germline V gene are SQVTM and ANQGSEA. The CDR3 extends over 14 amino acids. With 6 bases clipped from V and 3 bases from J, the junction kept 5 bases outside the gene matches. CDR3 loop: CSVERGHGANVLTF. In nucleotides, the CDR3 is TGCAGCGTAGAAAGGGGGCATGGGGCCAACGTCCTGACTTTC.

This clonotype was detected many times. V usage is TRBV5-6 and J usage is TRBJ2-5; 15 bases map to TRBD2. The CDR3 sequence is 16 residues long. Per the germline V gene, CDR1 is SGHDT and CDR2 is YYEEEE. V was clipped by 4 bases and J by 2 bases; unmatched bases: 3. The CDR3 region has the DNA TGTGCCAGCAGCAAGGGACTAGCGGGAGGACAAGAGACCCAGTACTTC. It translates to CASSKGLAGGQETQYF.

To note about this clonotype: The junction differs from germline at one of its ends, possibly a read error. The J gene is TRBJ2-1, the V gene TRBV7-9, with no clear D. CDR1 and CDR2 from the germline V gene are SEHNR and FQNEAQ (reference sequence). The CDR3 is 15 amino acids. Written as DNA, the CDR3 is TGTGCCAGCAGCCCGTACACGAGCTCCCACAATGAGCAGTTCTTC. This translates into CASSPYTSSHNEQFF.

This clonotype came up many times. Here the CDR3 reads CASSDRAVQETQYF. CDR3 DNA: TGTGCCAGCAGTGATAGAGCAGTCCAAGAGACCCAGTACTTC. V gene TRBV2 combines with J gene TRBJ2-5; D not resolved. From germline, CDR1 is SNHLY and CDR2 FYNNEI. CDR3 length: 14 amino acids. The ends were cut back, 3 bases at V and 1 base at J, with 9 bases in the middle.

The rearrangement uses TRBV20-1 and TRBJ2-1; 11 nucleotides align to TRBD2. This CDR3 is 15 amino acids long. The V gene end was trimmed by 6 bases and the J gene end by 2 bases; junction bases not matched to a gene: 6. Germline loops: CDR1 DFQATT, CDR2 SNEGSKA (reference sequence). The CDR3 region is CSAASGRSPYNEQFF. CDR3 DNA: TGCAGTGCCGCTAGCGGGAGGAGTCCCTACAATGAGCAGTTCTTC.

In the case of this clonotype: With a much larger clone just one base away, this may be a read error. The V call is TRBV6-2 or TRBV6-3, the J call TRBJ2-1; TRBD2 matches 8 bases. Germline trimming cut 2 bases from V and 2 bases from J; bases unmatched to any gene: 5. This CDR3 has 16 residues. The V gene's germline CDR1 is MNHEY and CDR2 SVGEGT. The CDR3: CASSYVSSGPYNEQFF. The CDR3 nucleotides read TGTGCCAGCAGTTACGTGTCTAGCGGGCCCTACAATGAGCAGTTCTTC.

This clonotype was seen many times. This chain links TRBV15 with TRBJ1-1; 7 bases match TRBD1. Germline V gives CDR1 LNHNV, CDR2 YYDKDF (reference sequence). The CDR3 length is 18 residues. The ends lost 1 base at V and 4 bases at J; junction bases unmatched: 15. For the CDR3, the DNA is TGTGCCACCAGCAGAGGGGACCGGACAGGAGTGATCGGCACTGAAGCTTTCTTT. Encoded protein: CATSRGDRTGVIGTEAFF.

This clonotype was detected ten times or more. The V call is TRBV30, the J call TRBJ1-2; D remains unclear. The germline CDR1 and CDR2 sequences are GTSNPN and SVGIG (reference sequence). Trimming took 0 bases from V and 8 from J, leaving 13 bases between them. CDR3 length equals 13 residues. CDR3 in DNA: TGTGCCTGGAGTGTATTCGCCCCGACGGGCTACACCTTC. It yields the protein CAWSVFAPTGYTF.

This clonotype occurred a few times. In nucleotides, the CDR3 is TGTGCCAGCAGCTGGAGGGGACTAGCTGAAGAGACCCAGTACTTC. It is translated as CASSWRGLAEETQYF. The chain uses TRBV11-3 and TRBJ2-5, with TRBD2 matching 9 bases. From germline, CDR1 is SGHNT and CDR2 YENEEA. The CDR3 has 15 amino acids. After removal of 4 bases from V and 3 bases from J, the junction contained 6 bases not matched to a gene.

The chain employs TRBV28 and TRBJ2-7; the match to TRBD1 covers 7 bases. The CDR3 covers 13 residues. The germline V gene has CDR1 MDHEN and CDR2 SYDVKM. The trim removed 5 bases at V and 5 bases at J, leaving 6 bases unmatched. CDR3 residues: CASSTPTGNEQYF. CDR3 DNA: TGTGCCAGCAGTACCCCGACAGGGAACGAGCAGTACTTC.

This chain uses TRBV9 with TRBJ1-5, with a tentative D call TRBD1 (5 bases). Germline values: CDR1 SGDLS, CDR2 YYNGEE. This CDR3 has 14 amino acids. V was clipped by 5 bases and J by 4 bases, with 13 bases between them. The CDR3 DNA reads as TGTGCCAGCAGTCCGGGGGGAGATAATCAGCCCCAGCATTTT. Translation: CASSPGGDNQPQHF.

This clonotype was seen repeatedly, ten times or more. The genes are TRBV11-2 and TRBJ2-5, with D maybe TRBD1 (6 bases). The V end was cut by 4 bases, the J end by 5 bases, with 20 bases between. The CDR3 extends over 16 amino acids. CDR1 SGHAT and CDR2 FQNNGV come from the germline V gene. CDR3 amino acids: CASSSVLAGDKETQYF. CDR3 in DNA: TGTGCCAGCAGCTCAGTGCTCGCAGGGGACAAGGAGACCCAGTACTTC. The full variable domain, its missing parts supplied by reference TRBV11-2 and TRBJ2-5, is EAGVAQSPRYKIIEKRQSVAFWCNPISGHATLYWYQQILGQGPKLLIQFQNNGVVDDSQLPKDRFSAERLKGVDSTLKIQPAKLEDSAVYLCASSSVLAGDKETQYFGPGTRLLVL.

This clonotype has only a few counts. The CDR3 sequence: CASSPLWSWEILDTQYF. As DNA, the CDR3 is TGTGCCAGTAGCCCCCTTTGGTCGTGGGAGATCTTAGATACGCAGTATTTT. The rearrangement links TRBV19 to TRBJ2-3; D possibly corresponds to TRBD2 (5 bases). The V end was cut by 6 bases, the J end by 5 bases, with 24 bases between. The CDR3 totals 17 residues. The V gene's germline CDR1 is LNHDA and CDR2 SQIVND (reference sequence).

As for this clonotype: A much larger clone lies one base from this, so it may be a read error. The CDR3 is CASSLIRTSGSYEQYF. The CDR3 DNA is TGTGCCAGCAGCTTAATCAGGACTAGCGGGAGTTACGAGCAGTACTTC. The chain uses TRBV7-8 and TRBJ2-7, with TRBD2 matching over 13 bases. CDR3 length equals 16 residues. The V segment lost 2 bases and the J segment 4 bases; nucleotides outside the gene matches: 5. Germline CDR1 SGHVS, CDR2 FQNEAQ.